This record covers a single T cell receptor (beta chain). Its antigen remains unidentified. Base qualities were left out, and no much larger clone turns up one base away. The CDR3 contains 13 residues, cysteine and phenylalanine counted. Just CDR3 DNA is preserved here, 39 bases in frame from base 1. V is pared back by 5 bases and J by 3 bases, with 11 bases lying between the germline termini. The germline V gene encodes CDR1 ENHRY and CDR2 SYGVKD. The data originate from a study of T cells after yellow fever vaccination (dated by TCRdb to the late 2010s). For the wider study: Libraries from fractions with low cell numbers were prepared with the SMART-Seq v4 Ultra Low Input RNA kit. To follow T-cell clones before and after primary and booster YFV17D yellow fever vaccination, bulk TCR alpha and beta repertoires were sequenced over time. Blood was drawn at multiple timepoints before and after primary and secondary immunization, with bulk PBMC replicates and cell subsets isolated. Two healthy male donors made up the cohort, one aged 18 to 30 years and the other aged 30 to 40 years.

Synthesis of TCR cDNA relied on 5'RACE template switching, a step that introduced a universal primer site along with unique molecular identifiers. Priming for cDNA synthesis came from both the TCR alpha and TCR beta constant segments. Two PCR steps were used to amplify libraries, with sample barcodes and sequencing adapters being added in the second step. Sequencing of the libraries was done on either Illumina HiSeq 2500 (2x100 bp) or NovaSeq (2x150 bp). On the authors' methods: Demultiplexing of reads and collapsing into UMI consensus sequences were performed with MIGEC, and V(D)J alignment was carried out with MiXCR. Clonotypes responding to the vaccine were identified with edgeR on replicate PBMC samples, with the criteria of FDR below 0.01 and a log2 fold change above 5 up to day 15. Each bulk clonotype was labeled CD4 or CD8 based on which sequenced repertoire, CD4 or CD8, contained the clonotype at higher abundance. The public reads were reprocessed in TCRdb via fastp at Q25 and MiXCR, keeping in-frame beta chains. Merged by CDR3 protein, the rows form single entries marked with the most common genes and DNA. For this entry, the V and J calls and clone size follow TCRdb and not the study's own pipeline. This sample has hundreds of thousands of distinct CDR3 sequences in its table, and approximately 13% of those were observed once. Of the sample, 11% to 15% falls within the top ten clones.

Overall results and qualifications from the work: Computational filtering was needed because FACS-sorted repertoires could contain abundant contaminating clonotypes from the bulk population. Most clones expanded after primary vaccination were re-detected after the booster (about 95% of CD4 and about nine tenths of CD8), suggesting broad memory maintenance. Because only two donors were included in the study, the extent to which the findings can be generalized is limited. A small fraction of clonotypes showed up in both the CD4 and CD8 compartments, probably as a result of convergent recombination. Compared with the primary T-cell response, the secondary T-cell response was faster but weaker, reaching its peak on day 5 rather than on day 15.

The intended sense of this specimen's treatment or condition label: live attenuated yellow fever vaccine strain. At each blood-draw timepoint, two biological replicates of bulk PBMCs were collected. A standard Ficoll-Paque protocol was used to isolate PBMCs from peripheral blood. TriZol was used to extract RNA from bulk PBMCs, from CD4 and CD8 fractions, and from dextramer-positive and dextramer-negative fractions. This receptor chain uses TRBV10-3 and TRBJ2-7; possibly the D gene is TRBD2, per 6 matching bases. The sequencing here drew on PBMCs, taken on the day of the yellow fever booster vaccination. This TCR was recovered from a young man who received the YFV17D yellow fever vaccine. The CDR3 here reads CAISIPTSYEQYF. The nucleotides are TGTGCCATCAGTATCCCGACTAGCTACGAGCAGTACTTC.